This T cell receptor beta chain was found in a study of blood T cells in healthy people across ages (dated by TCRdb to about 2015). With regard to the full study: In model experiments, template switching captured roughly one uniquely barcoded TCR beta cDNA molecule for every two T cells. Age-related changes in TCR beta repertoire diversity were measured in the study by deep sequencing normalized with unique cDNA molecular identifiers. To avoid experimental bias, donors of different ages were randomly spread across the sequencing lanes. Donors were grouped into four age groups: young (average roughly 17 years), middle-aged (roughly 37), aged (approximately 58) and long-lived (about 89). Two additional independent replicas of 1 million unique cDNA reads from the same blood draw were analyzed for two donors (one aged 18 to 30 and one aged 80 or older). Findings and caveats that apply to the study as a whole: Compared with the aged group, more naive CD4+ T cells, fewer expanded clones and increased TCR diversity were shown by the long-lived group, suggesting age selection. The percentage of naive T cells measured by flow cytometry correlated strongly with observed TCR beta diversity. Observed TCR beta diversity per million T cells fell roughly linearly with age, and a significant reduction was already apparent by age approximately 41. Because the CMV infection status of the donors was unknown, age-related changes in expanded clonotypes may potentially have been confounded. Total diversity estimates from one million sequenced T cells were considered lower bounds and underestimates. Conclusive comparison of naive and antigen-experienced compartments was prevented by the profiling of bulk unsorted PBMCs.

Library preparation was by 5' RACE. The instrument was an Illumina HiSeq 2500. The second PCR ran for roughly 7 to 11 cycles and used a J-beta primer mix along with a sample-barcoded 5' primer. A unique molecular identifier was introduced onto each TCR beta cDNA molecule by a template-switch 5' adaptor carrying 12 random nucleotides. Each sample yielded at least 3 million CDR3-containing paired-end reads. All of the RNA was converted into first-strand cDNA using the Mint cDNA synthesis kit, with a TRBC-specific oligonucleotide serving as the primer. After uracil-DNA glycosylase treatment, a first 18-cycle PCR used universal primers M1SS and BC2_uni_R on all cDNA. Processing in the source paper ran as follows. Normalization of each sample was performed by random selection of 1 million high-quality reads, each carrying a distinct molecular identifier. Instead of being binned into consensus sequences, reads with shared molecular identifiers were discarded. MiTCR, run with a Q25 quality threshold and the strictest error-elimination algorithm, handled CDR3 identification, clonotype clustering and error correction. A nonparametric unseen species model with Euler transformation was used to estimate lower-bound total TCR beta diversity. The public reads were run again by TCRdb, first through fastp at Q25 and then through MiXCR, and only productive beta chains were kept. Each entry merges the rows of one CDR3 protein and shows their most common DNA and genes. The V and J calls and clone size come from TCRdb's table, not from the authors' own analysis. Here the sample has 700,000 to 900,000 distinct CDR3 sequences; about 55% occur a single time. The ten largest clones add up to under 50% of the sample.

Remarks on this clonotype: Its antigen is still unknown. No base quality information exists; no much larger clone differs at one position.

Spanning cysteine to phenylalanine, the CDR3 consists of 21 amino acids. Kept here is only the CDR3 DNA, which spans 63 bases and is read in frame from base 1. Clipping removes 6 bases from V and 1 base from J, with 15 as the unmatched junction base count. According to the germline V gene, CDR1 reads ENHRY and CDR2 reads SYGVKD. Donors were 35 to 40 systemically healthy Caucasian individuals from Russia aged roughly 6 to 90 years. Approximately 9.3 milliliters of peripheral blood were drawn from each donor into EDTA-treated Vacutainer tubes. Ficoll-Paque density-gradient centrifugation was used to isolate PBMCs, with at least 6.5 million per sample. Trizol reagent was used to extract total RNA from PBMCs, with at least 5.5 micrograms per sample. For every donor, flow cytometry on a PBMC aliquot measured the percentage of naive CD45RAhigh/CD27high T cells.

The source material was blood. The receptor's source is a man older than 75 in good health. The rearrangement combines TRBV10-3 with TRBJ2-1; TRBD2 fits 16 bases in the junction. The DNA reads as follows: TGTGCCATCAGAGAGAGTCCCGGGACTAGCGGGGGGGCCCGTTCCTACAATGAGCAGTTCTTC. Translation gives CAIRESPGTSGGARSYNEQFF.